The 24 T cell receptor beta chains below all came from one sample that was sequenced in a study of beta chain features in type 1 diabetes. As every portion of the isolated RNA was reverse transcribed, the sequencing read expressed TCRB transcripts. Here immunoSEQ multiplex PCR was the method, and the copy in TCRdb shows in-frame clones only, minus some. The data show about 130,000 clones, about a tenth seen once. The specimen sequenced was central memory CD4+ T cells from blood. The receptors originated from a man aged 18 to 30 in good health.

This clone was seen a few times. This CDR3 is CASSPQGARSNQPQHF. The CDR3 region has the DNA TGTGCCAGCTCACCCCAGGGGGCGCGAAGCAATCAGCCCCAGCATTTT. The chain couples TRBV18 to TRBJ1-5; 8 bases line up with TRBD1. Germline-derived CDR1 and CDR2 are KGHSH and LQKENI. The CDR3 sequence is 16 residues long. V lost 3 bases, J lost 1 base, and 5 bases stayed unmatched.

This chain connects TRBV7-7 to TRBJ1-5, with D perhaps matching TRBD1 (6 bases). V was pared by 4 bases and J by 4 bases, with 17 bases between. The CDR3 contains 16 residues. Germline loops: CDR1 SSHAT, CDR2 FNYEAQ (reference sequence). The CDR3 DNA reads TGTGCCAGCAGCTCAACCCTTTATACAGGGAATCAGCCCCAGCATTTT. Encoded protein: CASSSTLYTGNQPQHF. Using reference TRBV7-7 and TRBJ1-5 for the parts outside the CDR3, the full variable domain is GAGVSQSPRYKVTKRGQDVTLRCDPISSHATLYWYQQALGQGPEFLTYFNYEAQPDKSGLPSDRFSAERPEGSISTLTIQRTEQRDSAMYRCASSSTLYTGNQPQHFGDGTRLSIL.

This chain uses TRBV13 with TRBJ1-3; 7 bases are a match to TRBD1. CDR1 is PRHDT, CDR2 FYEKMQ, per germline (reference sequence). The CDR3 covers 15 residues. V trimming: 5 bases; J trimming: 0 bases; junction bases outside the gene matches: 4. The CDR3 spells CASSATGASGNTIYF. DNA for the CDR3: TGTGCCAGCAGCGCCACAGGGGCCTCTGGAAACACCATATATTTT.

This clone was detected only a few times. The chain has TRBV18 and TRBJ1-5; 7 positions agree with TRBD1. The CDR3 spans 14 residues. The germline gives CDR1 KGHSH, CDR2 LQKENI. The V gene end was trimmed by 6 bases and the J gene end by 5 bases; junction bases not matched to a gene: 7. Written as DNA, the CDR3 is TGTGCCAGCTCCTACAGGGGTATGGATCAGCCCCAGCATTTT. Its protein product is CASSYRGMDQPQHF. The full variable domain, with the rest looked up from reference TRBV18 and TRBJ1-5, is NAGVMQNPRHLVRRRGQEARLRCSPMKGHSHVYWYRQLPEEGLKFMVYLQKENIIDESGMPKERFSAEFPKEGPSILRIQQVVRGDSAAYFCASSYRGMDQPQHFGDGTRLSIL.

The table lists this clone with a few counts. V gene TRBV19 combines with J gene TRBJ2-3; a possible D gene is TRBD2 (6 bases). Germline V gene sequence: CDR1 LNHDA, CDR2 SQIVND (reference sequence). Trimming pared 8 bases from V and 3 bases from J, leaving 18 bases between. CDR3 length: 15 residues. Here the CDR3 reads CASGESGLRTDTQYF. DNA for the CDR3: TGTGCCAGTGGCGAATCGGGACTGAGGACAGATACGCAGTATTTT. The whole variable domain, remainder taken from reference TRBV19 and TRBJ2-3, is DGGITQSPKYLFRKEGQNVTLSCEQNLNHDAMYWYRQDPGQGLRLIYYSQIVNDFQKGDIAEGYSVSREKKESFPLTVTSAQKNPTAFYLCASGESGLRTDTQYFGPGTRLTVL.

CDR3 in DNA: TGTGCCAGCAGCTTAGACGTATTTGAGGACTACACCTTC. Translated: CASSLDVFEDYTF. The chain combines TRBV11-2 with TRBJ1-2, with D hard to call. Between the trimmed V and J ends, which lost 0 bases and 10 bases, there was a span of 12 bases. Germline loops: CDR1 SGHAT, CDR2 FQNNGV. The CDR3 runs 13 residues.

This clone was counted between two and nine times. This chain uses TRBV7-6 with TRBJ2-1, with D perhaps TRBD2 (6 bases). Trimming stripped 5 bases from V and 10 bases from J, with 18 bases between. Germline V gene sequence: CDR1 SGHVS, CDR2 FNYEAQ. The CDR3 has 14 residues. The DNA for the CDR3 is TGTGCCAGCAGCGGATTCGGAGGGCTGGGGGAGCAGTTCTTC. It codes for CASSGFGGLGEQFF.

This clone was detected only a few times. The chain couples TRBV27 to TRBJ2-5; 7 nucleotides match TRBD1. Germline V gives CDR1 MNHEY, CDR2 SMNVEV (reference sequence). CDR3 length: 15 residues. The V and J ends lost 8 bases and 0 bases, in that order; junction bases with no gene match: 9. CDR3 sequence reads: CASGFGQDHQETQYF. The CDR3 DNA is TGTGCCAGCGGCTTCGGACAGGATCACCAAGAGACCCAGTACTTC.

Many counts were recorded for this clone. The identical CDR3 is also encoded by other nucleotide sequences in the sample. The chain links TRBV7-2 to TRBJ2-3; D gene uncertain. Trimming cost V 4 bases and J 0 bases, with 2 bases left between them. The CDR3 extends over 12 amino acids. Germline V gene lookup returns CDR1 SGHTA and CDR2 FQGNSA. CDR3 nucleotide sequence: TGTGCCAGCAGCTCGAGCACAGATACGCAGTATTTT. The encoded protein is CASSSSTDTQYF.

The V gene is TRBV10-3, the J gene TRBJ1-6; tentatively, D is TRBD1 (5 bases). Per germline, CDR1 ENHRY and CDR2 SYGVKD. CDR3 size: 16 residues. Between the trimmed V and J ends, which lost 0 bases and 15 bases, there was a span of 21 bases. This CDR3 reads CAISESVLQGLVLLHF. CDR3 nucleotide sequence: TGTGCCATCAGTGAGTCGGTTCTTCAGGGCTTGGTTCTCCTCCACTTT.

The V call is TRBV2, the J call TRBJ2-3; TRBD2 matches 8 bases. In germline, CDR1 is SNHLY, CDR2 FYNNEI. The V gene end was trimmed by 7 bases and the J gene end by 11 bases; junction bases not matched to a gene: 17. The CDR3 consists of 15 residues. The CDR3 DNA is TGTGCCAGCAATGGATACGGGGGGGCCTCTCCGATGCAGTATTTT. This translates into CASNGYGGASPMQYF.

This clone was counted at least ten times. The rearrangement links TRBV7-3 to TRBJ2-1, with 8 bases matching TRBD1. Germline V gives CDR1 SGHTA, CDR2 FQGTGA. V lost 3 bases and J lost 10; bases outside the gene matches: 5. This CDR3 is 13 amino acids long. The CDR3 coding sequence is TGTGCCAGCAGCTTCGGACAGGGCCGAGAGCAGTTCTTC. Translation: CASSFGQGREQFF. Filled out from reference TRBV7-3 and TRBJ2-1, the complete variable domain reads GAGVSQTPSNKVTEKGKYVELRCDPISGHTALYWYRQSLGQGPEFLIYFQGTGAADDSGLPNDRFFAVRPEGSVSTLKIQRTERGDSAVYLCASSFGQGREQFFGPGTRLTVL.

The gene calls are TRBV28 and TRBJ2-3; 11 bases align to TRBD2. The CDR3 is 16 amino acids. Germline values: CDR1 MDHEN, CDR2 SYDVKM. V trimming: 7 bases; J trimming: 3 bases; junction bases outside the gene matches: 9. This CDR3 is CASTRPTSGVTDTQYF. The DNA of the CDR3 is TGTGCCAGCACTCGCCCGACTAGCGGGGTTACAGATACGCAGTATTTT.

In this sample, this clone turned up a few times. The chain combines TRBV28 with TRBJ1-5; TRBD1 is a possible D gene (6 bases). Germline V CDR1 and CDR2: MDHEN, SYDVKM. Between the trimmed V and J ends, which lost 4 bases and 7 bases, there was a span of 17 bases. The CDR3 contains 15 residues. The CDR3 nucleotides are TGTGCCAGCAGTTCCGTACAGGGAGTAAGGCAGCCCCAGCATTTT. Translation gives CASSSVQGVRQPQHF.

This clone was seen a handful of times. The V gene is TRBV5-4, the J gene TRBJ1-6; no clear D gene. This CDR3 region has 12 residues. Germline assignment: CDR1 SGHNT and CDR2 YYREEE (reference sequence). Trimming shortened V by 1 base and J by 11 bases, and 7 bases separated the two germline ends. This CDR3 is CASSLPKTPLHF. The CDR3, as DNA: TGTGCCAGCAGCTTGCCTAAGACACCCCTCCACTTT. Using reference TRBV5-4 and TRBJ1-6 for the parts outside the CDR3, the full variable domain is ETGVTQSPTHLIKTRGQQVTLRCSSQSGHNTVSWYQQALGQGPQFIFQYYREEENGRGNFPPRFSGLQFPNYSSELNVNALELDDSALYLCASSLPKTPLHFGNGTRLTVT.

This clone was observed a few times. The chain links TRBV2 to TRBJ2-7; the match to TRBD2 covers 16 bases. CDR1 and CDR2 from the germline V gene are SNHLY and FYNNEI. The ends lost 7 bases at V and 7 bases at J; junction bases unmatched: 10. This CDR3 comprises 16 residues. CDR3 sequence reads: CASKQGLAGGPGEQYF. The CDR3 DNA is TGTGCCAGCAAACAGGGACTAGCGGGGGGGCCGGGAGAGCAGTACTTC.

V is TRBV6-5 and J is TRBJ2-3; 7 bases map to TRBD1. The V segment lost 5 bases and the J segment 9 bases; nucleotides outside the gene matches: 8. The CDR3 has 13 amino acids. CDR1 is MNHEY and CDR2 is SVGAGI in the germline V gene. CDR3 nucleotides: TGTGCCAGCAGTGATAGACAGGGTGCGACGCAGTATTTT. This codes for CASSDRQGATQYF.

Of note for this clone: A junction end diverges from the germline sequence, so it may reflect a read error. The chain couples TRBV6-5 to TRBJ1-1; perhaps TRBD1 as D (6 bases). CDR3 size: 12 residues. Germline CDR1 is MNHEY and CDR2 is SVGAGI. The CDR3 nucleotides read TGTGCCAGCAGTTACTCGAAGGGGGAGAGAGTCTTT. It specifies CASSYSKGERVF.

The V gene is TRBV9, the J gene TRBJ2-1; the D gene is possibly TRBD2 (6 bases). The V and J ends lost 7 bases and 5 bases respectively, with 16 bases between them. The CDR3 is made up of 14 amino acids. Germline CDR1 reads SGDLS; CDR2 reads YYNGEE. The CDR3 bases are TGTGCCAGCTGCCGCCGGGGCGGGGACAATGAGCAGTTCTTC. Its protein is CASCRRGGDNEQFF. The full variable domain, completed using reference TRBV9 and TRBJ2-1, is DSGVTQTPKHLITATGQRVTLRCSPRSGDLSVYWYQQSLDQGLQFLIQYYNGEERAKGNILERFSAQQFPDLHSELNLSSLELGDSALYFCASCRRGGDNEQFFGPGTRLTVL.

Only a few counts were recorded for this clone. The genes are TRBV29-1 and TRBJ1-1; 9 positions agree with TRBD1. Per the germline V gene, CDR1 is SQVTM and CDR2 is ANQGSEA. V shed 8 bases, J shed 7 bases, and the junction held 14 bases outside the gene matches. The CDR3 contains 14 residues. The CDR3 is CSLQSGQGIGEAFF. DNA for the CDR3: TGCAGCCTTCAATCGGGACAGGGAATCGGTGAAGCTTTCTTT.

The rearrangement uses TRBV4-1 and TRBJ1-2, with no clear D. Germline-derived CDR1 and CDR2 are MGHRA and YSYEKL. Trimming removed 0 bases at V and 1 base at J, with 9 bases between. This CDR3 comprises 15 residues. CDR3 sequence: CASSQDSTDNYGYTF. In DNA form, the CDR3 reads TGCGCCAGCAGCCAAGATTCTACAGATAACTATGGCTACACCTTC.

This clone was seen a few times. V and J are TRBV11-2 and TRBJ2-1; no reliable D call. Trimming took off 4 bases at V and 7 bases at J, with 11 bases between the two ends. The CDR3 spans 13 residues. The germline gives CDR1 SGHAT, CDR2 FQNNGV. The DNA of the CDR3 is TGTGCCAGCAGCTCATCCCAGTTGAATGAGCAGTTCTTC. Translating it yields CASSSSQLNEQFF.

This clone has only a few counts. This chain connects TRBV7-2 to TRBJ2-2; 7 bases match TRBD2. The CDR3 is 15 residues long. V lost 5 bases and J lost 6; bases outside the gene matches: 9. Looked up from germline, CDR1 is SGHTA and CDR2 is FQGNSA. CDR3 region: CASSPSGGVPGELFF. As DNA, the CDR3 is TGTGCCAGCAGCCCCAGTGGGGGGGTCCCCGGGGAGCTGTTTTTT.

V is TRBV29-1 and J is TRBJ1-2; perhaps TRBD1 as D (6 bases). CDR1 is SQVTM and CDR2 is ANQGSEA in the germline V gene. Trimming pared 7 bases from V and 4 bases from J, leaving 10 bases between. The CDR3 is made up of 11 amino acids. Here the CDR3 DNA reads TGCAGCGCCGGACAGCCCTATGGCTACACCTTC. This encodes CSAGQPYGYTF.